Detailed here is one TCR beta chain. Its antigen is as yet unknown. The data stem from a study of cytomegalovirus exposure and HLA in healthy donors. Trimming removed 4 bases from V and 0 bases from J; junction bases left unmatched: 5. This CDR3 has 16 amino acids. Germline assignment: CDR1 SGHTS and CDR2 YDEGEE. Findings and caveats of the study: In vitro, a few CMV-associated chains proved specific for CMV antigens. Among TCR beta chains, those listed as cytomegalovirus-associated numbered approximately 150. A later analysis reportedly identified an Asian-associated ancestry cluster as carrying fewer N-insertions than the approximately 670-donor mean.

The PCR used 60 Vbeta and 13 Jbeta primers. The authors' processing: Per a later analysis, the number of unique TCR beta chains was around 80 million, of which about 11 million were shared. The method was immunoSEQ multiplex PCR; TCRdb's version includes in-frame clones alone and lacks a portion of them. D and trimming were read from the DNA, whereas the V and J calls and clone size are those reported in that table. The sample has roughly 150,000 clones; 64% are singletons. The rearrangement joins TRBV5-8 to TRBJ1-5, with 9 nucleotides matching TRBD1. Specimen: PBMCs. The source is a woman aged 25 to 39 in good health and CMV-seropositive. The CDR3 DNA sequence: TGTGCCAGCAGCGACAGGGGGTGGAATAGCAATCAGCCCCAGCATTTT. Translation gives CASSDRGWNSNQPQHF.